Following are 21 T cell receptor beta chains from one sample sequenced in a study of blood T cell repertoires in COVID-19. The data were produced by immunoSEQ multiplex PCR, yet TCRdb's version contains in-frame clones alone and is incomplete. In the table there are 10,000 to 15,000 clones, around 70% of which are singletons. The specimen was peripheral blood. These receptors were obtained from a man between 60 and 75 years old with COVID-19, enrolled during active disease.

The chain employs TRBV2 and TRBJ2-1, with 9 positions matching TRBD1. The CDR3 consists of 15 residues. J lost 3 bases, V lost 6 bases, and 6 bases had no gene match. Germline CDR1 and CDR2: SNHLY and FYNNEI. The CDR3 nucleotides read TGTGCCAGCAGACTGGACAGGGGCGGCTACAATGAGCAGTTCTTC. Translation: CASRLDRGGYNEQFF.

This clone is medium-sized by share. The rearrangement links TRBV27 to TRBJ2-6; maybe TRBD1 (8 bases). This CDR3 is 15 amino acids long. Trimming took off 8 bases at V and 6 bases at J, with 17 bases between the two ends. Germline V gene data show CDR1 as MNHEY and CDR2 as SMNVEV (reference sequence). CDR3 nucleotide sequence: TGTGCCAGCCGGCAACAGGGGGGGCAGGCCAACGTCCTGACTTTC. Its translation is CASRQQGGQANVLTF. The full variable domain, with the rest looked up from reference TRBV27 and TRBJ2-6, is EAQVTQNPRYLITVTGKKLTVTCSQNMNHEYMSWYRQDPGLGLRQIYYSMNVEVTDKGDVPEGYKVSRKEKRNFPLILESPSPNQTSLYFCASRQQGGQANVLTFGAGSRLTVL.

This chain links TRBV2 with TRBJ2-1; TRBD2 matches at 13 bases. Germline V CDR1 and CDR2: SNHLY, FYNNEI. The CDR3 runs 15 residues. Unmatched junction bases numbered 3, after V lost 7 bases and J lost 3 bases. For the CDR3, the DNA is TGTGCCAGCAACAGACTAGCGGGGGGCTACAATGAGCAGTTCTTC. Translated, it gives CASNRLAGGYNEQFF.

The chain recombines TRBV7-2 with TRBJ2-1, with TRBD2 matching over 9 bases. The CDR3 runs 15 residues. V shed 2 bases, J shed 6 bases, and the junction held 5 bases outside the gene matches. CDR1 is SGHTA, CDR2 FQGNSA, per germline. The CDR3 bases are TGTGCCAGCAGCTTACTAGCGGGGATAGGCAATGAGCAGTTCTTC. It is translated as CASSLLAGIGNEQFF.

This clone occurred once. The chain joins TRBV24-1 to TRBJ2-1; weak D call: TRBD2 (6 bases). The CDR3 is 15 amino acids. CDR1 KGHDR and CDR2 SFDVKD come from the germline V gene. V lost 3 bases and J 5 bases, leaving 13 bases between the germline ends. The CDR3 DNA is TGTGCCACCAGTGATCGGAGGGTACTGGACAATGAGCAGTTCTTC. It yields the protein CATSDRRVLDNEQFF.

This chain links TRBV30 with TRBJ2-2, with D unclear. This CDR3 has 15 amino acids. V lost 3 bases and J 4 bases, leaving 15 bases between the germline ends. Germline V gene data show CDR1 as GTSNPN and CDR2 as SVGIG (reference sequence). CDR3 protein: CAWSPLRWSTGELFF. For the CDR3, the DNA is TGTGCCTGGAGCCCTTTGAGATGGAGCACCGGGGAGCTGTTTTTT. Full variable domain (rest looked up from reference TRBV30 and TRBJ2-2): SQTIHQWPATLVQPVGSPLSLECTVEGTSNPNLYWYRQAAGRGLQLLFYSVGIGQISSEVPQNLSASRPQDRQFILSSKKLLLSDSGFYLCAWSPLRWSTGELFFGEGSRLTVL.

This clone has just one count. The chain is built from TRBV11-2 and TRBJ1-4, with D possibly matching TRBD1 (6 bases). The ends were cut back, 4 bases at V and 5 bases at J, with 17 bases in the middle. Germline V CDR1 and CDR2: SGHAT, FQNNGV. CDR3 length: 16 amino acids. The CDR3 sequence: CASSSLLGQGNEKLFF. CDR3 coding DNA: TGTGCCAGCAGCTCACTCCTTGGGCAGGGGAATGAAAAACTGTTTTTT.

DNA of the CDR3: TGTGCCACCAGCAGATCGGACAGCCCTCCCTACAATGAGCAGTTCTTC. Its protein product is CATSRSDSPPYNEQFF. The chain is built from TRBV15 and TRBJ2-1; the D gene is possibly TRBD1 (6 bases). Trimming took off 2 bases at V and 2 bases at J, with 13 bases between the two ends. Germline V lookup: CDR1 LNHNV, CDR2 YYDKDF (reference sequence). The CDR3 has 16 residues. Looking up the rest from reference TRBV15 and TRBJ2-1 gives the full variable domain: DAMVIQNPRYQVTQFGKPVTLSCSQTLNHNVMYWYQQKSSQAPKLLFHYYDKDFNNEADTPDNFQSRRPNTSFCFLDIRSPGLGDTAMYLCATSRSDSPPYNEQFFGPGTRLTVL.

The chain recombines TRBV2 with TRBJ2-3; 12 bases are a match to TRBD2. J was trimmed by 3 bases and V by 6 bases; bases with no gene match: 7. This CDR3 region has 16 residues. CDR1 and CDR2 (germline): SNHLY, FYNNEI. The CDR3 DNA reads as TGTGCCAGCAGAGGACTAGCGGGGATTAGGACAGATACGCAGTATTTT. Encoded protein: CASRGLAGIRTDTQYF.

This chain links TRBV19 with TRBJ1-1, with a weak D call TRBD1 (5 bases). Germline assignment: CDR1 LNHDA and CDR2 SQIVND (reference sequence). The V gene lost 7 bases and the J gene lost 2 bases, with 14 bases spanning the gap. The CDR3 is 14 residues long. The CDR3 loop is CASTILDSNTEAFF. CDR3 DNA sequence: TGTGCCAGTACCATTCTCGACAGTAACACTGAAGCTTTCTTT.

DNA of the CDR3: TGTGCCAGCAGCTTGGGGGGTTCGGACAGGTGGGACGACGAGCAGTACGTC. Its protein product is CASSLGGSDRWDDEQYV. The rearrangement joins TRBV5-5 to TRBJ2-7; 7 bases are shared with TRBD1. Unmatched junction bases numbered 14, after V lost 0 bases and J lost 5 bases. CDR3 size: 17 residues. Germline CDR1 reads SGHKS; CDR2 reads YYEKEE (reference sequence).

In its sample, this clone was seen a few times. The chain combines TRBV7-5 with TRBJ2-7; the table's D call of TRBD2 was not tested on the DNA. TRBV7-5 is shown as a pseudogene. CDR3 length: 16 residues. The CDR3 nucleotides read TGTGCCAGAAGCTTATTCGGCGGGCCTATCTCCTACGAGCAGTACGTC. It codes for CARSLFGGPISYEQYV.

This chain joins TRBV5-6 and TRBJ1-4; D call uncertain. Germline V gene data show CDR1 as SGHDT and CDR2 as YYEEEE. V lost 0 bases to trimming and J lost 0 bases, with 12 bases between them. This CDR3 is built from 17 residues. CDR3 nucleotide sequence: TGTGCCAGCAGCTTGGGGGCCGAGCCTCCAACTAATGAAAAACTGTTTTTT. Protein product: CASSLGAEPPTNEKLFF.

This clone was recorded once. The J gene is TRBJ2-1, the V gene TRBV5-1; 11 bases are shared with TRBD2. V gave up 3 bases and J gave up 10 bases; unmatched junction bases: 3. The CDR3 is 13 amino acids. The germline V gene encodes CDR1 SGHRS and CDR2 YFSETQ. CDR3 coding DNA: TGCGCCAGCAGCTATAGCGGGAGGGAAGAGCAGTTCTTC. Residues: CASSYSGREEQFF.

The chain has TRBV18 and TRBJ2-1; D is uncertain. The CDR3 contains 13 residues. Trimming shortened V by 6 bases and J by 0 bases, and 6 bases separated the two germline ends. Germline lookup yields CDR1 KGHSH and CDR2 LQKENI. The CDR3 region is CASSGSSYNEQFF. The CDR3 DNA sequence: TGTGCCAGCTCGGGCTCCTCCTACAATGAGCAGTTCTTC.

V usage is TRBV7-9 and J usage is TRBJ2-4; maybe TRBD1 (6 bases). The CDR3 is 11 amino acids. Per germline, CDR1 SEHNR and CDR2 FQNEAQ (reference sequence). V was trimmed by 8 bases and J by 6 bases, leaving 8 bases between them. CDR3 loop: CASGGGNIQYF. The CDR3 DNA reads as TGTGCCAGCGGGGGCGGAAACATTCAGTACTTC.

V gene TRBV10-3 combines with J gene TRBJ1-2, with 9 positions matching TRBD1. V lost 6 bases to trimming and J lost 3 bases; unmatched junction nucleotides: 5. The CDR3 contains 14 residues. Per the germline V gene, CDR1 is ENHRY and CDR2 is SYGVKD. This CDR3 reads CAIRVGQGDYGYTF. CDR3 DNA: TGTGCCATCAGAGTGGGACAGGGCGACTATGGCTACACCTTC.

The V and J genes are TRBV27 and TRBJ1-5; 7 positions agree with TRBD1. With 5 bases clipped from V and 7 bases from J, the junction kept 8 bases outside the gene matches. Germline-derived CDR1 and CDR2 are MNHEY and SMNVEV (reference sequence). This CDR3 contains 14 residues. CDR3 in amino acids: CASSTTTGKQPQHF. CDR3 in DNA: TGTGCCAGCAGTACCACGACAGGGAAACAGCCCCAGCATTTT.

In DNA form, the CDR3 reads TGCGCCAGCAGCTTGGATACAGCTGAAACCGGGGAGCTGTTTTTT. This translates into CASSLDTAETGELFF. The chain is built from TRBV5-1 and TRBJ2-2, with no clear D. The V and J ends lost 0 bases and 5 bases respectively, with 11 bases between them. Germline V gene lookup returns CDR1 SGHRS and CDR2 YFSETQ. The length of the CDR3 is 15 residues.

The chain couples TRBV6-4 to TRBJ2-7, with 8 bases fitting TRBD2. The CDR3 spans 16 residues. V was pared by 7 bases and J by 3 bases, with 14 bases of the junction left unmatched. Germline-derived CDR1 and CDR2 are MRHNA and SNTAGT. The CDR3 here is CASKRRGGYIDYEQYV. CDR3 coding DNA: TGTGCCAGCAAGCGGCGCGGGGGGTACATTGACTACGAGCAGTACGTC.

The chain employs TRBV18 and TRBJ2-1; tentative D call: TRBD2 (7 bases). The CDR3 runs 16 residues. Germline CDR1 and CDR2: KGHSH and LQKENI. With 6 bases removed from V and 9 bases from J, the gap between germline ends came to 24 bases. CDR3 coding DNA: TGTGCCAGCTCCCTATCTCGGCTGGGGGGGCCGGGTGAGCAGTTCTTC. Amino acid sequence: CASSLSRLGGPGEQFF.